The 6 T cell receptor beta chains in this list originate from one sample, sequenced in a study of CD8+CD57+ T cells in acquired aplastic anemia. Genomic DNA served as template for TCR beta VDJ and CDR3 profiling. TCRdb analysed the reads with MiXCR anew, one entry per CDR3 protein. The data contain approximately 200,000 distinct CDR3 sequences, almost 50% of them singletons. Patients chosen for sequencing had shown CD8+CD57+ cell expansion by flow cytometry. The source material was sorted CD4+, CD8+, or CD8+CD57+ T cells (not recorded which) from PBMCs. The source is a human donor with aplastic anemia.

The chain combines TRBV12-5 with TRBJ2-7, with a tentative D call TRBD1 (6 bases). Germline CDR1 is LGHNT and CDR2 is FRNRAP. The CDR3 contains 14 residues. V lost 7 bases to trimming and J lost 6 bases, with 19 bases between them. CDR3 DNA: TGTGCTAGTGCCCCCGGGACAAGCACCTGCGAGCAGTACTTC. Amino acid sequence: CASAPGTSTCEQYF.

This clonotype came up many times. The CDR3 nucleotides read TGTGCCAGCAGCCCCACAGGGGCGAACACTGAAGCTTTCTTT. This sequence encodes CASSPTGANTEAFF. The rearrangement joins TRBV7-9 to TRBJ1-1, with TRBD1 identical over 7 bases. Germline loops: CDR1 SEHNR, CDR2 FQNEAQ (reference sequence). After removal of 5 bases from V and 1 base from J, the junction contained 4 bases not matched to a gene. This CDR3 spans 14 amino acids. Full variable domain (missing parts from reference TRBV7-9 and TRBJ1-1): DTGVSQNPRHKITKRGQNVTFRCDPISEHNRLYWYRQTLGQGPEFLTYFQNEAQLEKSRLLSDRFSAERPKGSFSTLEIQRTEQGDSAMYLCASSPTGANTEAFFGQGTRLTVV.

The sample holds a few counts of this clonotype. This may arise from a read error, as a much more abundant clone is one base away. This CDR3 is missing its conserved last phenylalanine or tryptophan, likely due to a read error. The CDR3 sequence is CASSLGANTEAFL. CDR3 nucleotide sequence: TGTGCCAGCAGCTTAGGTGCGAACACTGAAGCTTTCCTT. The chain links TRBV11-3 to TRBJ1-1; D ambiguous. The length of the CDR3 is 13 residues. The V gene lost 1 base and the J gene lost 1 base, with 4 bases spanning the gap. Germline-derived CDR1 and CDR2 are SGHNT and YENEEA.

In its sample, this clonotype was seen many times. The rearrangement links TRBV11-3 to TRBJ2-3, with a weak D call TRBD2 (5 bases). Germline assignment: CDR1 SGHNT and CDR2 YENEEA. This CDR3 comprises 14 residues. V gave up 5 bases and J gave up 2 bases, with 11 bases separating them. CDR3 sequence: CASSQDGVTDTQYF. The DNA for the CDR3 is TGTGCCAGCAGCCAAGACGGGGTCACAGATACGCAGTATTTT.

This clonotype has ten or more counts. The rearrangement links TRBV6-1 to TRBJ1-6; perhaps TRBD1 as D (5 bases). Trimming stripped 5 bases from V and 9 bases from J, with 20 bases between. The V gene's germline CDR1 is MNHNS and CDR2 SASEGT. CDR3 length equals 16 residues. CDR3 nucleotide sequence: TGTGCCAGCAGTCCTCTGTCGGGGGTGGTTGGTTCACCCCTCCACTTT. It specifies CASSPLSGVVGSPLHF.

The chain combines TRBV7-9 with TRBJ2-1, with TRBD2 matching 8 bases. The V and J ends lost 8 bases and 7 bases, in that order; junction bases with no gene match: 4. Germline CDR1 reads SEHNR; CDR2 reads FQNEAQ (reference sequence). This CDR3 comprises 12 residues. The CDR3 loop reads CASYQRGNEQFF. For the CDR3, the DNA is TGTGCCAGCTACCAGCGGGGGAATGAGCAGTTCTTC.